The present T cell receptor (beta chain) was sequenced within a study of blood T cell repertoires in COVID-19. For the study at large: Specimens from acute and convalescent COVID-19 originated in the United States, Italy and Spain. T cells, B-cell-depleted T cells, or PBMCs supplied cDNA or gDNA.

CDR1 LNHDA and CDR2 SQIVND come from the germline V gene (reference sequence). The CDR3 covers 13 residues. Trimming cost V 6 bases and J 5 bases; bases outside gene matches: 6. Source study methods: Estimation of nucleated cell counts relied on the amplification of reference gene primers. Only in-frame clones appear in the TCRdb table, and some are missing; sequencing was by immunoSEQ multiplex PCR. The V and J calls and clone size were taken over from that table, and D and trimming were inferred from the DNA. Of about 190,000 clones in the sample, roughly four fifths were seen once. The TCR originated in a man in his forties or fifties who had recovered from COVID-19. The sample comprised peripheral blood. The rearrangement links TRBV19 to TRBJ2-7; TRBD1 matches at 8 bases. The DNA of the CDR3 is TGTGCCAGTAGCCGACAGGGGTACCACGAGCAGTACTTC. The encoded protein is CASSRQGYHEQYF.